The clone carrying this TCR beta chain was detected a few times. The antigen is not known. TCRdb reprocessed the reads with MiXCR, giving one entry per CDR3 protein. The data contain about 900,000 distinct CDR3 sequences, roughly 31% of them singletons. The data were taken from a study of T cell repertoires in cytomegalovirus infection. For the study at large: Based on public TCR beta signatures, there were indications of CMV infection and of a matching HLA type. Study-level results: Summed frequency of shared TCR beta families picked out CMV carriers who also had the relevant HLA. The ex vivo response was dominated by HLA-C-restricted CMV-specific TCR beta clonotypes.

The CDR3 totals 15 residues. Trimming pared 4 bases from V and 7 bases from J, leaving 17 bases between. Germline CDR1 and CDR2: MNHEY and SVGEGT. This sequence originates from a human donor in good health (CMV status not recorded). Some clones in this sample may be carry-over from other donors' samples. The chain carries TRBV6-2 or TRBV6-3 and TRBJ1-5; TRBD1 is a possible D gene (6 bases). The sequences come from cultured CD8+ T cells from PBMCs, collected from culture after CMV antigen stimulation. The CDR3 sequence is CASSWGPGGHQPQHF. The CDR3 DNA sequence: TGTGCCAGCAGTTGGGGGCCCGGGGGGCACCAGCCCCAGCATTTT.